Sequencing of this T cell receptor beta chain was carried out in a study of cytomegalovirus exposure and HLA in healthy donors. A multiplex PCR was run with 60 Vbeta primers and 13 Jbeta primers. The assay was immunoSEQ multiplex PCR, and TCRdb's table has in-frame clones only and misses some. Counted here are roughly 150,000 clones, about 85% occurring once; the ten biggest clones make up approximately 2.5%. This clone was picked up one time. The CDR3 contains 14 residues. Losses at the gene ends were 6 bases for V and 5 bases for J; bases not matched to a gene: 7. Germline V gene sequence: CDR1 ENHRY, CDR2 SYGVKD.

The sequence came from a man aged 25 to 40 in good health and CMV-seropositive. The chain uses TRBV10-3 and TRBJ2-5; 9 bases match TRBD1. The sequenced sample consisted of PBMCs. The CDR3 sequence: CAIRGTGSGETQYF. Written as DNA, the CDR3 is TGTGCCATCAGGGGGACAGGGAGCGGGGAGACCCAGTACTTC.